The 21 T cell receptor beta chains below come from one sample, sequenced in a study of T cell responses to AZD1222 COVID-19 vaccine. Assay: immunoSEQ multiplex PCR; the TCRdb copy retains only in-frame clones and omits some. The repertoire table contains over 120,000 clones. The sequenced sample was peripheral blood. The receptors come from an adult in good health.

The chain recombines TRBV6-1 with TRBJ1-2; 8 bases line up with TRBD1. CDR3 size: 18 residues. With V trimmed by 3 bases and J by 6 bases, 18 bases remained unmatched. CDR1 and CDR2 (germline): MNHNS, SASEGT. CDR3 sequence: CASSDGRGFWRTGHGYTF. CDR3 nucleotides: TGTGCCAGCAGTGATGGTCGTGGGTTCTGGCGGACAGGGCATGGCTACACCTTC.

The chain couples TRBV7-9 to TRBJ1-1; TRBD1 is a possible D gene (5 bases). With 3 bases removed from V and 1 base from J, the gap between germline ends came to 12 bases. Germline V lookup: CDR1 SEHNR, CDR2 FQNEAQ (reference sequence). This CDR3 has 15 amino acids. The CDR3 nucleotides read TGTGCCAGCAGCTTTTATACCGGGACGAACACTGAAGCTTTCTTT. Translation gives CASSFYTGTNTEAFF.

The V and J genes are TRBV7-6 and TRBJ2-1, with 9 bases fitting TRBD2. The CDR3 runs 16 residues. Germline CDR1 reads SGHVS; CDR2 reads FNYEAQ. Unmatched junction bases numbered 10, after V lost 5 bases and J lost 5 bases. The CDR3 sequence is CASSPGGAGGNNEQFF. For the CDR3, the DNA is TGTGCCAGCAGCCCTGGCGGGGCGGGGGGGAACAATGAGCAGTTCTTC.

The chain recombines TRBV29-1 with TRBJ2-5; unclear D gene. The CDR3 is 13 residues long. Trimming removed 1 base at V and 5 bases at J, with 11 bases between. Germline V gene data show CDR1 as SQVTM and CDR2 as ANQGSEA. CDR3 nucleotides: TGCAGCGTTGAAGTCGTGGGCCGGGAGACCCAGTACTTC. This translates into CSVEVVGRETQYF.

The chain uses TRBV10-3 and TRBJ1-2; D not resolved. Germline V CDR1 and CDR2: ENHRY, SYGVKD. The CDR3 runs 15 residues. V lost 2 bases and J lost 0, with 10 bases in between. The CDR3 loop reads CAISETRAANYGYTF. Here the CDR3 DNA reads TGTGCCATCAGTGAGACGAGGGCAGCTAACTATGGCTACACCTTC.

The chain joins TRBV9 to TRBJ1-2, with D maybe TRBD1 (6 bases). The length of the CDR3 is 14 residues. The V gene's germline CDR1 is SGDLS and CDR2 YYNGEE. The V end lost 2 bases, the J end lost 6 bases, and 14 bases lay between the germline ends. The CDR3 loop reads CASSVGGTIDGYTF. The DNA of the CDR3 is TGTGCCAGCAGCGTCGGGGGCACCATAGATGGCTACACCTTC.

The genes are TRBV6-4 and TRBJ1-1, with D uncertain. Looked up from germline, CDR1 is MRHNA and CDR2 is SNTAGT. V shed 2 bases and J shed 0 bases, with 10 bases lying between them. The CDR3 loop spans 15 amino acids. CDR3 DNA: TGTGCCAGCAGTGACCCCCAGCTCATGAACACTGAAGCTTTCTTT. Translation gives CASSDPQLMNTEAFF.

The chain has TRBV3-1 (or the pseudogene TRBV3-2) and TRBJ1-6, with D unresolved. CDR1 is LGHDT and CDR2 is YNNKEL in the germline V gene (reference sequence). The CDR3 extends over 16 amino acids. Deletions cut 1 base from V and 14 bases from J, with 21 bases between. The CDR3 loop reads CASSQADRPRSMALHF. CDR3 nucleotide sequence: TGTGCCAGCAGCCAAGCTGACCGTCCCCGAAGTATGGCCCTCCACTTT.

CDR3 sequence: CASSGLPDEQYF. CDR3 DNA: TGTGCCAGCTCGGGACTGCCTGACGAGCAGTACTTC. The J gene is TRBJ2-7, the V gene TRBV18; tentatively, D is TRBD2 (6 bases). The germline CDR1 and CDR2 sequences are KGHSH and LQKENI. Deletions cut 6 bases from V and 5 bases from J, with 11 bases between. The CDR3 runs to 12 residues. Filled out from reference TRBV18 and TRBJ2-7, the complete variable domain reads NAGVMQNPRHLVRRRGQEARLRCSPMKGHSHVYWYRQLPEEGLKFMVYLQKENIIDESGMPKERFSAEFPKEGPSILRIQQVVRGDSAAYFCASSGLPDEQYFGPGTRLTVT.

The chain carries TRBV4-1 and TRBJ1-5; possibly TRBD1 for D (6 bases). The germline V and J ends were trimmed by 4 bases and 0 bases, with 10 bases remaining between them. This CDR3 is 15 amino acids long. Germline V lookup: CDR1 MGHRA, CDR2 YSYEKL. Here the CDR3 reads CASSPRTVSNQPQHF. DNA of the CDR3: TGCGCCAGCAGCCCCAGGACAGTTAGCAATCAGCCCCAGCATTTT.

The J gene is TRBJ2-6, the V gene TRBV3-1 (or the pseudogene TRBV3-2); 7 bases agree with TRBD2. Germline V CDR1 and CDR2: LGHDT, YNNKEL (reference sequence). The CDR3 consists of 19 residues. The V gene end was trimmed by 2 bases and the J gene end by 2 bases; junction bases not matched to a gene: 12. The CDR3 sequence: CASSQNPPRTSAGANVLTF. CDR3 in DNA: TGTGCCAGCAGCCAAAACCCCCCTCGGACTAGTGCTGGGGCCAACGTCCTGACTTTC.

The chain uses TRBV5-6 and TRBJ2-1; 7 nucleotides line up with TRBD2. Germline values: CDR1 SGHDT, CDR2 YYEEEE. The CDR3 is 17 amino acids. J was trimmed by 7 bases and V by 7 bases; bases with no gene match: 20. The CDR3 sequence: CASFGGKGLHVSNEQFF. In DNA form, the CDR3 reads TGTGCCAGCTTCGGGGGGAAAGGGCTCCATGTGTCAAATGAGCAGTTCTTC.

The chain joins TRBV30 to TRBJ2-1; D may correspond to TRBD1 or TRBD2 (5 bases each). In germline, CDR1 is GTSNPN, CDR2 SVGIG (reference sequence). The CDR3 runs to 13 residues. Trimming took off 0 bases at V and 9 bases at J, with 12 bases between the two ends. CDR3 nucleotide sequence: TGTGCCTGGAGTGTACAGGCACGGGGTGAGCAGTTCTTC. It is translated as CAWSVQARGEQFF.

The J gene is TRBJ1-4, the V gene TRBV28, with TRBD1 identical over 8 bases. The CDR3 runs to 15 residues. J gave up 2 bases and V 5 bases, and 4 bases lay outside the gene matches. Germline CDR1 reads MDHEN; CDR2 reads SYDVKM. This CDR3 is CASSIRTGTNEKLFF. The CDR3 DNA follows: TGTGCCAGCAGTATTCGGACAGGGACTAATGAAAAACTGTTTTTT. The full variable domain, completed using reference TRBV28 and TRBJ1-4, is DVKVTQSSRYLVKRTGEKVFLECVQDMDHENMFWYRQDPGLGLRLIYFSYDVKMKEKGDIPEGYSVSREKKERFSLILESASTNQTSMYLCASSIRTGTNEKLFFGSGTQLSVL.

The gene calls are TRBV5-4 and TRBJ2-5; no firm D call. Per the germline V gene, CDR1 is SGHNT and CDR2 is YYREEE (reference sequence). The V end was cut by 4 bases, the J end by 3 bases, with 4 bases between. The CDR3 totals 11 residues. The CDR3 loop reads CASSLEETQYF. In DNA, the CDR3 is TGTGCCAGCAGCCTTGAAGAGACCCAGTACTTC.

The genes are TRBV19 and TRBJ2-7, with 9 bases matching TRBD1. The germline CDR1 and CDR2 sequences are LNHDA and SQIVND (reference sequence). Trimming at V came to 5 bases and at J to 3 bases, leaving 5 bases not matched to a gene. This CDR3 is built from 14 residues. Written as DNA, the CDR3 is TGTGCCAGTAGTTTCCGGGACAGGGACTACGAGCAGTACTTC. Amino acid sequence: CASSFRDRDYEQYF.

This chain links TRBV2 with TRBJ1-2; 10 nucleotides agree with TRBD1. The CDR3 contains 13 residues. The trim removed 6 bases at V and 5 bases at J, leaving 3 bases unmatched. CDR1 is SNHLY and CDR2 is FYNNEI in the germline V gene. The CDR3 sequence is CASRTGGAYGYTF. In nucleotides, the CDR3 is TGTGCCAGCAGGACAGGGGGCGCGTATGGCTACACCTTC.

The rearrangement links TRBV4-1 to TRBJ1-5; tentatively, D is TRBD1 (5 bases). V was shortened by 0 bases and J by 2 bases, with 20 bases between the two germline ends. Germline assignment: CDR1 MGHRA and CDR2 YSYEKL. The CDR3 length is 19 residues. The DNA of the CDR3 is TGCGCCAGCAGCCAAGAGTTGAGGGCATTGCAGGGCGGCAATCAGCCCCAGCATTTT. It yields the protein CASSQELRALQGGNQPQHF.

The gene calls are TRBV4-1 and TRBJ1-2; the match to TRBD1 covers 8 bases. The germline V gene encodes CDR1 MGHRA and CDR2 YSYEKL. Trimming at V came to 2 bases and at J to 6 bases, leaving 5 bases not matched to a gene. CDR3 length equals 14 residues. This CDR3 reads CASSQSRGLDGYTF. CDR3 sequence (DNA): TGCGCCAGCAGCCAAAGCAGGGGGCTGGATGGCTACACCTTC.

This rearrangement joins TRBV24-1 to TRBJ2-7; no clear D gene. CDR1 and CDR2 (germline): KGHDR, SFDVKD. With 0 bases removed from V and 2 bases from J, the gap between germline ends came to 13 bases. The CDR3 covers 16 residues. The CDR3 protein is CATSDLRPQNTYEQYF. CDR3 bases: TGTGCCACCAGTGATTTGAGGCCGCAGAACACCTACGAGCAGTACTTC.

This sequence joins TRBV6-1 and TRBJ2-6, with D unresolved. This CDR3 is built from 15 residues. Germline V gene sequence: CDR1 MNHNS, CDR2 SASEGT. V was shortened by 2 bases and J by 1 base, with 6 bases between the two germline ends. CDR3 sequence (DNA): TGTGCCAGCAGTGAATACAGATCTGGGGCCAACGTCCTGACTTTC. This encodes CASSEYRSGANVLTF.